This T cell receptor beta chain was sequenced for a study of cytomegalovirus exposure and HLA in healthy donors (dated by TCRdb to about 2017). For the study in its entirety: According to an earlier analysis of 550 to 700 of the donors, about 190 million T cells yielded 100 million or so unique TCR beta sequences and approximately 300 Gb of sequence data. An early release that covered some 630 HLA-typed donors contained around 300 gigabases of sequencing data and tens of millions of unique TCR sequences. Among the approximately 400 genotyped donors, approximately 81% belonged to the genetic ancestry cluster associated with self-reported Caucasian donors. The study aimed to test whether cataloging public T cell receptors could reveal signatures of past pathogen exposure. The T cell repertoires of 550 to 850 subjects were profiled by immunosequencing and related to cytomegalovirus serostatus. A separate validation cohort of roughly 130 different subjects was used in addition to the 666-subject first cohort. To predict cytomegalovirus infection status, the study combined high-throughput TCR immunosequencing, statistical association of individual TCRs with disease status, and machine learning. A later analysis re-examined previously published TCR beta repertoires from more than 650 donors and added high-resolution HLA genotyping to investigate patterns of TCR occurrence. Rather than using new phenotypic data, the later analysis identified candidate immune exposures from TCR beta sequences and from how often those sequences occurred across donors. To decide whether each TCR beta V gene segment behaved as functional or pseudogenic, an earlier analysis of several hundred of the donors relied on high-throughput TCR beta sequencing. Donor age, sex, ethnicity and CMV serostatus were compiled together with the repertoire data. Genome-wide SNP genotypes for about 65% of the 666 donors were used in a later genetic analysis, which treated that subset as a discovery cohort. Every repertoire in the discovery cohort had been generated on one and the same sequencing platform. HLA typing included class I and class II loci at four-digit resolution. Typing coverage varied by locus: roughly 629-640 donors for A, B, C, DRB1 and DQB1; more than 500 for DQA1; about 600 for DPA1; 450 to 480 for DPB1. Four to six DR-DQ haplotypes were handled as single units for association and clustering, since linkage in the cohort was strong. Across roughly 420 genotyped donors of the cohort, an average of approximately 220,000 unique TCR beta nucleotide sequences per donor were sequenced, and about a sixth of those sequences were non-productive.

Including the terminal cysteine and phenylalanine, the CDR3 comprises 18 residues. Left in the record is the CDR3 DNA by itself, 54 bases read in frame from the first base. The research as a whole found: In a later analysis, the rate of TCR association differed among HLA loci, with DRB1 alleles having the most associated TCRs and HLA-C alleles having the fewest. A further reported finding was that TCR beta sequences accurately predicted the HLA-A and HLA-B alleles for most subjects in the first cohort. In an earlier analysis of more than 500 of the donors, most TCR beta V segments appeared in productive rearrangements about 90% or about 30% of the time, broadly matching IMGT annotations. A total of fewer than 200 TCR beta chains were listed by the study as associated with cytomegalovirus. The 87-base-pair reads could not distinguish some IMGT-functional V segments, including TRBV6-2 and TRBV6-3, so those segments were excluded. In a later analysis, HLA-associated TCR beta chains showed more clonal expansion and lower generation probabilities than non-associated chains that were equally common. For the cohort, immune exposure information was limited to CMV serostatus. HLA typing was unavailable for some donors at each locus, so association tests used only the typed subset. A cluster of highly shared sequence variants was judged likely to represent a technical artifact of the sequencing pipeline. When HLA alleles, especially DR and DQ, strongly co-occurred, TCR associations were difficult to assign to individual alleles. The earlier analysis of approximately 560 of the donors excluded around 17 rarely observed V segments, including chromosome 9 orphons, because counts were too low. The classifier was reported to diagnose cytomegalovirus status with high specificity and sensitivity in both the original cohort and the validation cohort. According to a later genetic analysis, donors in an Asian-associated ancestry cluster had fewer N-insertions in productive TCRs than the approximately 650-donor mean. In a later analysis, several top co-occurrence clusters were reported to appear linked to parvovirus B19, influenza, CMV and Epstein-Barr virus. The authors suggested that the approach could potentially be generalized to other disease states and immunological phenotypes. Across donors, most TCR sequences were observed very rarely, whereas some public TCRs were present in many individuals. Correlated functional status among segregating V segments might be attributable to linkage disequilibrium, but an unknown experimental factor could not be ruled out. A few of the identified cytomegalovirus-associated TCR beta chains were confirmed in vitro to be specific for cytomegalovirus antigens. In a later genetic analysis, a missense DCLRE1C variant was associated with V-gene and J-gene trimming of TCR beta chains, and the association was replicated in an independent cohort. Specific HLA alleles were associated with over 15,000 TCR beta sequences at a false discovery rate of 0.05 in a later analysis. The cohort was sequenced for TCR beta chains only, and without alpha or paired-chain data the features that could be detected were limited. Sequencing depth was assumed to be roughly uniform across donors in the presence/absence analyses, though that assumption may not hold. According to a later analysis, most CMV-associated TCR beta chains appeared to be HLA-restricted, and the HLA associations seemed to be driven largely by CMV exposure.

Comment on this clone: Its antigen remains undetermined. It has no much larger one-base neighbor in the sample; base qualities were not kept.

The cohort comprised approximately 700 healthy bone marrow donors. All cohort members were sampled while nominally healthy, although unrecorded immune exposures were likely present. The donor tested CMV seropositive, placing the donor among the approximately 290 seropositive members of the cohort. Every donor gave a peripheral blood sample, and the peripheral blood mononuclear cells from that sample were used for TCR beta sequencing. Genomic DNA extraction from the blood cell samples was performed with the Qiagen DNeasy Blood Extraction Kit. Library creation used the immunoSEQ multiplex PCR assay. For the multiplex PCR, a mixture combining 60 forward primers for TCR Vbeta segments and 13 reverse primers for TCR Jbeta segments was used. A multiplex PCR assay on genomic DNA amplified the CDR3 region of rearranged TCR beta genes. The amplified TCR beta libraries were sequenced on the Illumina HiSeq System as 87-base-pair reads. As for the authors' bioinformatics: In a later analysis, 70 million to 95 million unique TCR beta chains were counted across the 650 to 750 repertoires, and roughly 11 million of these chains were shared by at least two donors. Raw reads were error-corrected and collapsed into unique sequences by a nearest-neighbor algorithm in which closely related sequences were merged to remove PCR and sequencing errors. To assign V, D and J gene segments, CDR3 sequences were aligned to IMGT reference sequences. For a sequence to be retained, a match of at least six nucleotides to both a V gene segment and a J gene segment was required. Rearrangements were classified as productive when the CDR3 lacked stop codons and remained in frame with V and J, and all other rearrangements were classified as non-productive. CDR3 was defined according to IMGT convention as the region running from the second conserved V-encoded cysteine to the conserved J-encoded phenylalanine. In an earlier analysis of 587 of the donors, sequences lacking an unambiguous match to a single V gene segment were excluded. An earlier analysis of 500 to 600 of the donors classified V segments as functional when productive rearrangements were above 56.7% and as segregating when the standard deviation between donors was above 5%. A statistical classification framework was built for diagnosing cytomegalovirus status from the catalog of TCR beta chain sequences. In a later analysis, V and J genes were assigned by comparing TCR nucleotide sequences against IMGT/GENE-DB human TR gene sequences. A later analysis assigned CDR3 sequences and most-parsimonious VDJ recombination scenarios with the TCRdist pipeline. In a later analysis, every TCR beta chain was defined by the combination of its CDR3 amino acid sequence and its V-gene family, and reads without a unique V-gene family were dropped. To address suspected cross-contamination and a sequencing artifact, a later analysis removed roughly 640 highly shared, low-generation-probability nucleotide sequences. For each public chain, a later analysis derived a clonal expansion index from normalized ranks of inferred template counts within each repertoire. Generation probabilities in a later analysis came from a VDJ recombination model fitted to out-of-frame rearrangements, and those results were checked against IGoR. In a later analysis, hypergeometric tests were used to score TCR-TCR, TCR-HLA and TCR-CMV co-occurrence, with a repertoire-size bias correction applied to TCR pairs. To estimate false discovery rates, a later analysis permuted the HLA or CMV assignments 20 times. A later analysis grouped co-occurring TCRs with DBSCAN, adding TCRdist sequence similarity when clustering within HLA-allele-positive subsets. Repertoires with fewer than 30,000 or more than 120,000 public chains were left out of co-occurrence clustering, as were a handful of repertoires with anomalous nucleotide sharing. In its TCRdb copy, this immuneACCESS table keeps in-frame sequences only and misses some clones. Where compared with another copy, unresolved V genes explain less than half of these, and the others have no known cause. The DNA was the basis for D and trimming; V, J and clone size are from that table. Recorded for this sample are fewer than 120,000 clones; approximately 80% of them occurred a single time. The top ten constitute about 2.9% of the sample.

Sample: PBMCs. The origin of this receptor is a woman aged 60 to 75 in good health and CMV-seropositive. The chain is made from TRBV21-1 and TRBJ2-7; the listed D gene, TRBD2, was not tested against the DNA. TRBV21-1 is labeled a pseudogene. CDR3 region: CASSKAKIRGSFLGEQYF. The DNA sequence is given as TGTGCCAGCAGCAAAGCGAAAATTCGGGGTAGCTTTCTCGGAGAGCAGTACTTC.